The rows below give T cell receptor beta chains drawn from one sample of a study of metastatic and nonmetastatic thyroid tumors. MiXCR was used by TCRdb to re-call the PCR reads. The data hold over 35,000 clones, with around a sixth observed a single time. Sequenced input: tumor tissue. The receptor set was obtained from a female donor with papillary thyroid cancer or a benign thyroid nodule (not recorded which). Some clones in this sample may be carry-over from other donors' samples. Each CDR3 is given with its conserved first and last residue. A D gene is named only where the DNA matches it firmly. Size is stated for part of the rows, as once, few or many counts, or as a class when the clone is expanded.

clone_size	v_call	j_call	d_call	cdr3_aa	cdr3_nt
once	TRBV5-1	TRBJ2-7	-	CASSEQGSTYEQYF	TGCGCCAGCAGTGAACAGGGCTCAACCTACGAGCAGTACTTC
many	TRBV11-1	TRBJ2-1	-	CASRAGVNEQFF	TGTGCCAGCCGGGCAGGGGTAAATGAGCAGTTCTTC
once	TRBV3-1	TRBJ2-7	-	CASSQSDYEQYF	TGTGCCAGCAGCCAGAGCGACTACGAGCAGTACTTC
many	TRBV18	TRBJ1-4	TRBD1	CASSRGQGGEKLFF	TGTGCCAGCTCACGCGGACAGGGTGGTGAAAAACTGTTTTTT
many	TRBV20-1	TRBJ2-1	TRBD2	CSAPQWGKREMSNEQFF	TGCAGTGCTCCCCAATGGGGCAAGCGGGAGATGTCCAATGAGCAGTTCTTC
-	TRBV24-1	TRBJ2-1	-	CATSDDPRGRQFF	TGTGCCACCAGTGATGACCCCCGGGGACGGCAGTTCTTC
many	TRBV24-1	TRBJ2-5	TRBD1	CATGTDKETQYF	TGTGCCACCGGGACAGACAAAGAGACCCAGTACTTC
few	TRBV6-1	TRBJ1-1	-	CASSSAGVTEAFF	TGTGCCAGCAGCTCGGCAGGGGTCACTGAAGCTTTCTTT
many	TRBV6-2/TRBV6-3	TRBJ1-2	-	CASSYSSTGSLYGYTF	TGTGCCAGCAGTTACTCGTCAACAGGGTCCCTTTATGGCTACACCTTC
many	TRBV7-6	TRBJ2-1	-	CASSLGLVRLYNEQFF	TGTGCCAGCAGCTTAGGTCTAGTTCGACTCTACAATGAGCAGTTCTTC
many	TRBV12-5	TRBJ2-1	TRBD2	CASGFLAGVSNEQFF	TGTGCTAGTGGTTTTCTAGCGGGAGTATCAAATGAGCAGTTCTTC
many	TRBV5-5	TRBJ1-1	-	CASSSGGASTEAFF	TGTGCCAGCAGCTCCGGAGGGGCGAGCACTGAAGCTTTCTTT
many	TRBV12-3/TRBV12-4	TRBJ2-4	-	CASTSSNIQYF	TGTGCCAGCACCTCCTCCAACATTCAGTACTTC
many	TRBV6-5	TRBJ2-1	TRBD2	CASSYSGIAGARYNEQFF	TGTGCCAGCAGTTACTCGGGAATAGCGGGAGCCCGCTACAATGAGCAGTTCTTC
many	TRBV4-2	TRBJ2-6	TRBD1	CASSRGTGGAISGANVLTF	TGTGCCAGCAGTCGAGGGACAGGGGGCGCGATATCTGGGGCCAACGTCCTGACTTTC
many	TRBV18	TRBJ2-2	-	CASSPNGHRNGELFF	TGTGCCAGCTCACCAAATGGACATCGGAACGGGGAGCTGTTTTTT
-	TRBV6-1	TRBJ2-7	-	CASSIGHAYEQYF	TGTGCCAGCAGTATAGGACACGCCTACGAGCAGTACTTC
many	TRBV27	TRBJ1-1	TRBD1	CASSLRGQGWTFF	TGTGCCAGCAGTTTGAGAGGACAGGGGTGGACTTTCTTT
many	TRBV9	TRBJ2-3	TRBD1	CASSVGTGGETDTQYF	TGTGCCAGCAGCGTAGGGACAGGGGGCGAGACAGATACGCAGTATTTT
few	TRBV24-1	TRBJ1-1	TRBD1	CATSDSQGLNTEAFF	TGTGCCACCAGTGATTCACAGGGGTTGAACACTGAAGCTTTCTTT
-	TRBV25-1	TRBJ1-1	-	CASSEFRANTEAFF	TGTGCCAGCAGTGAATTTAGGGCTAACACTGAAGCTTTCTTT
-	TRBV6-1	TRBJ1-2	-	CASSFMTADKRYGYTF	TGTGCCAGCAGTTTCATGACGGCAGACAAAAGATATGGCTACACCTTC
-	TRBV6-1	TRBJ1-6	-	CASRPDRWGQVSPLHF	TGTGCCAGCAGGCCCGACAGGTGGGGTCAGGTTTCACCCCTCCACTTT
many	TRBV6-2/TRBV6-3	TRBJ2-2	TRBD1	CASSYRQGDRELFF	TGTGCCAGCAGTTACCGACAGGGCGATCGGGAGCTGTTTTTT
many	TRBV6-1	TRBJ1-3	-	CASSTPEGSPSGNTIYF	TGTGCCAGCAGCACTCCAGAGGGCAGCCCCTCTGGAAACACCATATATTTT